This T cell receptor (beta chain) is drawn from a study of cytomegalovirus exposure and HLA in healthy donors. Findings and limits, study-wide: The later analysis indicated that the majority of CMV-associated TCR beta chains appeared HLA-restricted. The only immune exposure information that was available was CMV serostatus. Earlier analysis found most TCR beta V segments productive about 90% or about 30% of the time. It has been reported that TCR beta sequences accurately predicted the HLA-A and HLA-B alleles of most subjects.

This clone has a handful of counts. The antigen remains undetermined. V was pared by 10 bases and J by 4 bases, with 4 bases of the junction left unmatched. The CDR3 is made up of 12 amino acids. CDR1 is MNHNS, CDR2 SASEGT, per germline. The primer mix had 60 Vbeta and 13 Jbeta primers. The protocol was immunoSEQ multiplex PCR, while the TCRdb copy is restricted to in-frame clones and leaves out a portion. The data show approximately 110,000 clones, around 77% seen once. The chain uses TRBV6-1 and TRBJ2-7, with 10 bases matching TRBD1. What was sequenced was PBMCs. The receptor comes from a human donor in good health. The CDR3 spells CAIGQGEYEQYF. Written as DNA, the CDR3 is TGTGCCATCGGACAGGGGGAATACGAGCAGTACTTC.